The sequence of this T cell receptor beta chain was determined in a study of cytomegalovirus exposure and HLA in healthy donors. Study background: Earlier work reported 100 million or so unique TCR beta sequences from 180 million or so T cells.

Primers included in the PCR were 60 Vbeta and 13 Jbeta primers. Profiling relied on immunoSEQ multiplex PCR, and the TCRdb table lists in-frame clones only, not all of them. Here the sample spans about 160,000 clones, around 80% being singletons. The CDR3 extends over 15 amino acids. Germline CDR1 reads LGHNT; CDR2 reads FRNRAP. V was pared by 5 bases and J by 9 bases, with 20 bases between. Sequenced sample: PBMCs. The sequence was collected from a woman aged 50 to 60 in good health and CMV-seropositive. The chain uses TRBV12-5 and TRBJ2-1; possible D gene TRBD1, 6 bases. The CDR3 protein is CASGPRAGVEIEQFF. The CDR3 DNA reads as TGTGCTAGTGGTCCCCGGGCAGGGGTAGAAATTGAGCAGTTCTTC.